The clone carrying this T cell receptor beta chain occurred a few times. With 32 V and 13 J primers, multiplex PCR amplified the TCR beta CDR3. TCRdb used MiXCR to reprocess the multiplex PCR reads, holding one entry per CDR3 protein. The table records 10,000 to 15,000 distinct CDR3 sequences, roughly a fifth of them present only once. The data stem from a study of immune heterogeneity within non-small cell lung tumors. Genomic DNA extracted from bulk tumor tissue served as template. A total of 550 to 650 ng was used per sample. Several far-apart biopsies were taken per primary tumor during surgery. Surgery that was curative in intent was performed on patients with untreated, newly diagnosed non-small cell lung cancer. The CDR3 spans 17 residues. Losses at the gene ends were 3 bases for V and 7 bases for J; bases not matched to a gene: 13. The germline V gene encodes CDR1 MNHEY and CDR2 SVGAGI.

This receptor was taken from a man between 60 and 75 years old with non-small cell lung cancer. The chain carries TRBV6-5 and TRBJ2-2, with 8 positions matching TRBD1. The specimen sequenced was lung tumor tissue. The DNA of the CDR3 is TGTGCCAGCAGTTATGATATCATCGGGACAGGCAACGGGGAGCTGTTTTTT. It yields the protein CASSYDIIGTGNGELFF.